The clone carrying this T cell receptor (beta chain) was counted a few times. These data belong to a study of T cells in Graves' hyperthyroidism and ophthalmopathy. It was RNA transcripts that yielded the amplified TCR beta CDR3 regions. A set of HTBI primers served as the primers for a first-round RT-PCR of the TCR CDR3. From the multiplex PCR reads, TCRdb called clonotypes with MiXCR, one entry per CDR3 protein. Found here are 500,000 to 800,000 distinct CDR3 sequences, roughly 15% of them singletons; the top ten hold around 13%. The sequenced sample was blood. This clonotype originated in a woman between 50 and 59 years old with Graves' ophthalmopathy.

The CDR3 bases are TGTGCCAGCAGTTTATTGGGGGGTGAGCAGTACTTC. It encodes CASSLLGGEQYF. The chain links TRBV28 to TRBJ2-7, with D possibly being TRBD2 (6 bases). Per germline, CDR1 MDHEN and CDR2 SYDVKM. CDR3 length equals 12 residues. Trimming removed 1 base from V and 7 bases from J, with 8 bases in between.